This record looks at one T cell receptor beta chain sequence and its context. Its antigen is unknown. The sample contains more than one DNA sequence encoding this CDR3. This record comes from a study of shared clonotypes between healthy human individuals. Whole-study findings and limits: A reduction in generation probabilities was seen for non-shared clonotypes relative to those shared by all four donors.

Produced via immunoSEQ multiplex PCR; TCRdb's table is partial and in-frame only. This repertoire shows 1,400,000 or so clones, approximately 98.5% found once; its top ten account for 0.36%. The length of the CDR3 is 16 residues. Germline lookup yields CDR1 SGHNT and CDR2 YYREEE (reference sequence). V shed 4 bases and J shed 4 bases, with 15 bases lying between them. The receptor's source is a man aged 30 to 45 in good health. The chain uses TRBV5-4 and TRBJ2-6; no definite D call. What was sequenced was naive CD4+ T cells sorted from blood. The subset here: CD45RA+ positively selected. CDR3: CASSVGGVTGANVLTF. CDR3 nucleotides: TGTGCCAGCAGCGTGGGTGGGGTTACGGGGGCCAACGTCCTGACTTTC. Full variable domain (remainder filled in from reference TRBV5-4 and TRBJ2-6): ETGVTQSPTHLIKTRGQQVTLRCSSQSGHNTVSWYQQALGQGPQFIFQYYREEENGRGNFPPRFSGLQFPNYSSELNVNALELDDSALYLCASSVGGVTGANVLTFGAGSRLTVL.